The 26 T cell receptor beta chains presented below share a single source sample, sequenced in a study of T-cell memory formation after mild COVID-19. TCRdb passed the 5' RACE reads through MiXCR, listing each CDR3 protein once. Of approximately 240,000 distinct CDR3 sequences listed, about 17% are singletons. Sequenced: PBMCs or a T cell subset sorted from them (not recorded which). The receptors were sampled from a man aged 18 to 35 who had mild COVID-19 (a few samples of this study predate the infection). Cell type and time point are not known.

V and J are TRBV12-3 or TRBV12-4 and TRBJ1-3; no firm D call. The CDR3 extends over 15 amino acids. V lost 2 bases to trimming and J lost 0 bases, with 8 bases between them. CDR3 DNA: TGTGCCAGCAGTTTAACAGTCGGCTCTGGAAACACCATATATTTT. This codes for CASSLTVGSGNTIYF.

This clonotype has a handful of counts. This rearrangement joins TRBV12-3 or TRBV12-4 to TRBJ1-1; D unclear. The V end lost 5 bases, the J end lost 1 base, and 11 bases lay between the germline ends. This CDR3 comprises 14 residues. The CDR3: CASSTPPGNTEAFF. In nucleotides, the CDR3 is TGTGCCAGCAGTACCCCCCCGGGGAACACTGAAGCTTTCTTT.

The chain recombines TRBV2 with TRBJ2-3; a possible D gene is TRBD2 (5 bases). The CDR3 extends over 12 amino acids. The germline V gene encodes CDR1 SNHLY and CDR2 FYNNEI. Between the trimmed V and J ends, which lost 6 bases and 4 bases, there was a span of 8 bases. The CDR3 loop reads CASRGLSDTQYF. Here the CDR3 DNA reads TGTGCCAGCAGAGGACTGTCAGATACGCAGTATTTT. Combining the CDR3 with reference TRBV2 and TRBJ2-3 gives the whole variable domain EPEVTQTPSHQVTQMGQEVILRCVPISNHLYFYWYRQILGQKVEFLVSFYNNEISEKSEIFDDQFSVERPDGSNFTLKIRSTKLEDSAMYFCASRGLSDTQYFGPGTRLTVL.

In its sample, this clonotype was seen a few times. The chain carries TRBV20-1 and TRBJ1-2; D not certain. The V end lost 6 bases, the J end lost 3 bases, and 20 bases lay between the germline ends. CDR1 and CDR2 from the germline V gene are DFQATT and SNEGSKA (reference sequence). This CDR3 has 15 residues. CDR3 amino acids: CSANQHGSPDYGYTF. CDR3 nucleotides: TGCAGTGCAAATCAGCACGGCTCTCCTGACTATGGCTACACCTTC.

This clonotype was recorded a few times. The chain has TRBV27 and TRBJ2-2; 9 bases are shared with TRBD2. With 7 bases clipped from V and 3 bases from J, the junction kept 9 bases outside the gene matches. CDR3 length: 16 amino acids. The germline V gene encodes CDR1 MNHEY and CDR2 SMNVEV (reference sequence). The CDR3 sequence: CASTLLAGWDTGELFF. Here the CDR3 DNA reads TGTGCCAGCACTCTTCTAGCGGGGTGGGACACCGGGGAGCTGTTTTTT.

The gene calls are TRBV6-5 and TRBJ1-5; D remains ambiguous. The V end was cut by 2 bases, the J end by 4 bases, with 15 bases between. Germline assignment: CDR1 MNHEY and CDR2 SVGAGI. The CDR3 spans 16 residues. The DNA of the CDR3 is TGTGCCAGCAGTTACACCAGCCGGGCCCCTAATCAGCCCCAGCATTTT. Encoded protein: CASSYTSRAPNQPQHF.

This clonotype was counted many times. J is TRBJ2-2 and V is TRBV12-3 or TRBV12-4; 7 positions agree with TRBD1. This CDR3 is 16 amino acids long. V gave up 7 bases and J gave up 0 bases; unmatched junction bases: 8. CDR3 sequence: CASKVLGGANTGELFF. Written as DNA, the CDR3 is TGTGCCAGCAAGGTGCTAGGGGGCGCGAACACCGGGGAGCTGTTTTTT.

This clonotype has a count of ten or more. This chain uses TRBV5-1 with TRBJ2-3, with D possibly being TRBD1 or TRBD2 (5 bases each). The germline CDR1 and CDR2 sequences are SGHRS and YFSETQ. V was shortened by 4 bases and J by 0 bases, with 15 bases between the two germline ends. This CDR3 has 16 residues. The CDR3 sequence is CASSAWGRSSTDTQYF. The CDR3 DNA is TGCGCCAGCAGCGCCTGGGGACGGTCTAGCACAGATACGCAGTATTTT.

V and J are TRBV11-2 and TRBJ2-3; D is ambiguous. CDR3 length: 13 amino acids. CDR1 and CDR2 from the germline V gene are SGHAT and FQNNGV. Trimming took off 0 bases at V and 5 bases at J, with 6 bases between the two ends. The CDR3: CASSLDLGDTQYF. The CDR3 nucleotides are TGTGCCAGCAGCTTAGATCTCGGAGATACGCAGTATTTT.

This clonotype was seen more than once but under ten times. The chain uses TRBV14 and TRBJ2-1; no definite D call. Germline CDR1 is SGHDN and CDR2 is FVKESK. Deletions cut 0 bases from V and 7 bases from J, with 7 bases between. The CDR3 length is 13 residues. The CDR3 bases are TGTGCCAGCAGCCAAGATCTGGGGAATGAGCAGTTCTTC. Translating it yields CASSQDLGNEQFF.

The CDR3 protein is CASSLLGVGTEAFF. The DNA of the CDR3 is TGTGCCAGCAGCCTGCTGGGGGTGGGGACTGAAGCTTTCTTT. The gene calls are TRBV5-8 and TRBJ1-1, with TRBD1 as a possible D gene (5 bases). Germline CDR1 and CDR2: SGHTS and YDEGEE. The CDR3 covers 14 residues. Trimming left V 4 bases short and J 5 bases short, with 15 bases between.

This clonotype appeared a few times. This chain joins TRBV6-6 and TRBJ2-7, with D possibly called TRBD1 or TRBD2 (5 bases each). The CDR3 consists of 12 residues. CDR1 and CDR2 from the germline V gene are MNHNY and SVGAGI (reference sequence). V shed 6 bases and J shed 7 bases, with 13 bases lying between them. CDR3 bases: TGTGCCAGCAGGCCCGGGACGGGGGAGCAGTACGTC. It yields the protein CASRPGTGEQYV.

Only a few counts were recorded for this clonotype. The V call is TRBV10-1, the J call TRBJ2-5, with TRBD2 matching over 8 bases. J gave up 2 bases and V 2 bases, and 4 bases lay outside the gene matches. Germline CDR1 and CDR2: WNHNN and SYGVQD (reference sequence). This CDR3 has 15 residues. The CDR3 nucleotides are TGCGCCAGCAGTGAGGGGGTAGCGGGACAAGAGACCCAGTACTTC. This codes for CASSEGVAGQETQYF.

This clonotype has just a few counts. V usage is TRBV12-5 and J usage is TRBJ2-2; D unresolved. Looked up from germline, CDR1 is LGHNT and CDR2 is FRNRAP. With 2 bases removed from V and 1 base from J, the gap between germline ends came to 8 bases. This CDR3 region has 15 residues. DNA of the CDR3: TGTGCTAGTGGTTTGCGAGCAGGGAACACCGGGGAGCTGTTTTTT. It translates to CASGLRAGNTGELFF.

This clonotype has more than one count but fewer than ten. The chain carries TRBV5-4 and TRBJ1-1; tentative D call: TRBD1 (6 bases). V lost 4 bases and J 6 bases, leaving 19 bases between the germline ends. This CDR3 has 15 residues. Germline CDR1 and CDR2: SGHNT and YYREEE (reference sequence). CDR3 bases: TGTGCCAGCAGCGTAGATCAGGGGTTACTCGCTGAAGCTTTCTTT. Encoded protein: CASSVDQGLLAEAFF.

Ten or more counts support this clonotype. This rearrangement joins TRBV7-3 to TRBJ1-3; 10 nucleotides align to TRBD1. The germline V gene encodes CDR1 SGHTA and CDR2 FQGTGA. Trimming at V came to 3 bases and at J to 4 bases, leaving 0 bases not matched to a gene. This CDR3 is 14 amino acids long. The CDR3 DNA reads TGTGCCAGCAGCTTGGACAGGGGGGGAAACACCATATATTTT. The encoded protein is CASSLDRGGNTIYF.

The chain combines TRBV5-1 with TRBJ2-2; D might be TRBD1 (6 bases). Germline CDR1 SGHRS, CDR2 YFSETQ. There are 16 residues in the CDR3. V was pared by 6 bases and J by 0 bases, with 15 bases between. The CDR3 loop reads CASTLTQGTNTGELFF. CDR3 coding DNA: TGCGCCAGCACCCTAACCCAGGGGACGAACACCGGGGAGCTGTTTTTT.

This clonotype occurred a few times. The V and J genes are TRBV5-1 and TRBJ1-6; a possible D gene is TRBD1 (5 bases). V was clipped by 2 bases and J by 7 bases, with 16 bases between them. Germline V gene lookup returns CDR1 SGHRS and CDR2 YFSETQ. This CDR3 comprises 16 residues. This chain's CDR3 is CASSFPSRVSNSPLHF. The CDR3 region has the DNA TGCGCCAGCAGCTTCCCGTCCAGGGTCTCGAATTCACCCCTCCACTTT.

The rearrangement links TRBV9 to TRBJ2-5; 8 bases match TRBD1. Germline CDR1 and CDR2: SGDLS and YYNGEE. V dropped 4 bases and J dropped 5; count of bases not matched to a gene: 7. The CDR3 spans 14 residues. In nucleotides, the CDR3 is TGTGCCAGCAGCCAAAGGACAGGGCCGGAGACCCAGTACTTC. Protein sequence: CASSQRTGPETQYF.

V gene TRBV21-1 combines with J gene TRBJ2-7. TRBV21-1 is a known pseudogene. The CDR3 runs to 13 residues. The CDR3 protein is CASSKVNSYEQYF. The CDR3 nucleotides are TGTGCCAGCAGCAAAGTCAACTCCTACGAGCAGTACTTC.

V gene TRBV5-1 combines with J gene TRBJ2-4, with D perhaps matching TRBD2 (6 bases). Germline V gives CDR1 SGHRS, CDR2 YFSETQ. The CDR3 has 13 residues. With 0 bases removed from V and 9 bases from J, the gap between germline ends came to 10 bases. Written as DNA, the CDR3 is TGCGCCAGCAGCTTGGCCGGGGAGGCCATTCAGTACTTC. Translation gives CASSLAGEAIQYF.

This clonotype was observed a few times. The chain combines TRBV6-5 with TRBJ1-5, with unresolved D. CDR3 length: 14 amino acids. The V and J ends lost 2 bases and 3 bases respectively, with 8 bases between them. Germline CDR1 and CDR2: MNHEY and SVGAGI. The CDR3 region has the DNA TGTGCCAGCAGTTACGCCGGGCTCAATCAGCCCCAGCATTTT. Its protein is CASSYAGLNQPQHF.

This chain links TRBV3-1 with TRBJ1-5; no clear D gene. The CDR3 sequence is 15 residues long. Germline CDR1 is LGHDT and CDR2 is YNNKEL (reference sequence). V was clipped by 0 bases and J by 1 base, with 7 bases between them. The CDR3 nucleotides are TGTGCCAGCAGCCAAGATATTAGAAGCAATCAGCCCCAGCATTTT. The encoded protein is CASSQDIRSNQPQHF.

There are a few counts of this clonotype. This sequence joins TRBV6-2 or TRBV6-3 and TRBJ1-6, with D possibly matching TRBD1 (5 bases). The CDR3 spans 13 residues. Trimming removed 7 bases from V and 12 bases from J, with 16 bases in between. Germline V gene lookup returns CDR1 MNHEY and CDR2 SVGEGT. The CDR3, as DNA: TGTGCCAGCAATTTCATGCAGGGAATACCCCTCCACTTT. Its protein product is CASNFMQGIPLHF.

This clonotype was counted a few times. The chain uses TRBV7-3 and TRBJ2-3; tentative D call: TRBD2 (6 bases). Germline CDR1 and CDR2: SGHTA and FQGTGA. Trimming removed 3 bases at V and 5 bases at J, with 15 bases between. The CDR3 sequence is 15 residues long. The DNA of the CDR3 is TGTGCCAGCAGCTTGGGCGGGGCCACCGGAGATACGCAGTATTTT. This codes for CASSLGGATGDTQYF.

This clonotype was seen once. V gene TRBV5-6 combines with J gene TRBJ1-5, with unresolved D. Trimming shortened V by 3 bases and J by 5 bases, and 12 bases separated the two germline ends. The CDR3 sequence is 14 residues long. Germline CDR1 reads SGHDT; CDR2 reads YYEEEE. The CDR3 protein is CASSSAGIHQPQHF. The CDR3 bases are TGTGCCAGCAGCTCGGCGGGGATCCATCAGCCCCAGCATTTT.